These 7 T cell receptor beta chains originate from one sample sequenced in a study of response to subunit inactivated influenza vaccine. TCRdb recomputed calls from the RT-PCR reads with MiXCR, one row per CDR3 protein. The table records about 700,000 distinct CDR3 sequences, 12% to 15% of them present only once. This specimen was PBMCs from blood, taken 14 days before vaccination. Receptors originate from a man over 45 who received an inactivated influenza vaccine.

The chain has TRBV29-1 and TRBJ1-6; D uncertain. CDR3 length equals 13 residues. Trimming pared 7 bases from V and 7 bases from J, leaving 14 bases between. In germline, CDR1 is SQVTM, CDR2 ANQGSEA. The CDR3 DNA is TGCAGCGCCCAGGTCGGGCCGAATTCACCCCTCCACTTT. Translating it yields CSAQVGPNSPLHF.

This clonotype turned up a few times. The chain carries TRBV7-8 and TRBJ2-7, with TRBD1 identical over 7 bases. Trimming cost V 5 bases and J 0 bases; bases outside gene matches: 4. Looked up from germline, CDR1 is SGHVS and CDR2 is FQNEAQ. This CDR3 comprises 14 residues. CDR3 protein: CASSKRTGSYEQYF. As DNA, the CDR3 is TGTGCCAGCAGCAAGCGGACAGGCTCCTACGAGCAGTACTTC.

This clonotype was counted a few times. The chain carries TRBV12-3 or TRBV12-4 and TRBJ1-2; TRBD1 is a possible D gene (6 bases). The CDR3 is 13 residues long. V gave up 4 bases and J gave up 0 bases, with 6 bases separating them. The CDR3 region has the DNA TGTGCCAGCAGTTGGGACACTAACTATGGCTACACCTTC. Translating gives CASSWDTNYGYTF.

The V call is TRBV20-1, the J call TRBJ1-1; D is undetermined. The V gene lost 0 bases and the J gene lost 7 bases, with 15 bases spanning the gap. The CDR3 totals 14 residues. Germline CDR1 DFQATT, CDR2 SNEGSKA (reference sequence). The CDR3 spells CSAREPAYGLEAFF. The CDR3 DNA reads as TGCAGTGCTAGAGAACCAGCTTACGGCCTTGAAGCTTTCTTT.

V usage is TRBV20-1 and J usage is TRBJ2-4, with a possible D match to TRBD2 (5 bases). V was pared by 6 bases and J by 3 bases, with 18 bases between. The CDR3 spans 15 residues. Germline lookup yields CDR1 DFQATT and CDR2 SNEGSKA (reference sequence). The chain's CDR3 is CSAPSRGIRKNIQYF. The CDR3 coding sequence is TGCAGTGCCCCCTCGCGAGGGATTCGCAAAAACATTCAGTACTTC.

About this clonotype itself: Germline is not matched at one junction end, which may reflect a read error. The V gene is TRBV20-1, the J gene TRBJ1-6; D may be TRBD1 (6 bases). This CDR3 has 15 amino acids. Germline CDR1 reads DFQATT; CDR2 reads SNEGSKA (reference sequence). The CDR3 loop reads CSARDGRGNNSPLHF. As DNA, the CDR3 is TGCAGTGCTAGAGATGGGAGGGGGAATAACTCACCCCTCCACTTT.

This clonotype has just a few counts. The rearrangement links TRBV10-2 to TRBJ1-1, with TRBD1 as a possible D gene (5 bases). The V and J ends lost 7 bases and 1 base respectively, with 10 bases between them. The germline CDR1 and CDR2 sequences are WSHSY and SAAADI. The CDR3 runs 13 residues. CDR3 bases: TGCGCCAGCACGTCCCAGGGGAACACTGAAGCTTTCTTT. Amino acids: CASTSQGNTEAFF.